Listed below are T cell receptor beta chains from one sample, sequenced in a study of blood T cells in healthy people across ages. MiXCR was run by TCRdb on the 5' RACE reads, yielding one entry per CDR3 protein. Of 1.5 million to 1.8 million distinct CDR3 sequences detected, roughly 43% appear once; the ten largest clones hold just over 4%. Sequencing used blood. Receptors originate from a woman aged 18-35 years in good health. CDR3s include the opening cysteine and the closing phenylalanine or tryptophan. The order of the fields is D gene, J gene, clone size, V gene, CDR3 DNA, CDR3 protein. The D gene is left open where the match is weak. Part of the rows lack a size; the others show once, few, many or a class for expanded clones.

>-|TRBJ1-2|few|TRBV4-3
TGCGCCAGCAGCCAAGATTTTGGGATGAACTATGGCTACACCTTC
CASSQDFGMNYGYTF
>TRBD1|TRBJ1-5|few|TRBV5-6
TGTGCCAGCAGCTTCTTCGACAGGGGCAATCAGCCCCAGCATTTT
CASSFFDRGNQPQHF
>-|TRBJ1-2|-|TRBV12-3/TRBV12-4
TGTGCCAGCGTTACGGGGGGTGCTAACTATGGCTACACCTTC
CASVTGGANYGYTF
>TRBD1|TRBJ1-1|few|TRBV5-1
TGCGCCAGCAGCTTCTTCGACAGGGCCACTGAAGCTTTCTTT
CASSFFDRATEAFF
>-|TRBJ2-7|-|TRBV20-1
TGCAGTGCTAGAGATCAAGAGGGTGCTAACTACAATGAGCAGTACTTC
CSARDQEGANYNEQYF
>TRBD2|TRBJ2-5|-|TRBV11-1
TGTGCCAACGGCTTGAGGACTAGCCGGTACCAAGAGACCCAGTACTTC
CANGLRTSRYQETQYF
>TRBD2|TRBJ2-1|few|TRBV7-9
TGTGCCAGCAGCTTTAGAGGACTAGATGGCAATGAGCAGTTCTTC
CASSFRGLDGNEQFF
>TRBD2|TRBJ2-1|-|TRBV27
TGTGCCAGCAGTCTCGGGACTAGCGGGACTAGCTCCTACAATGAGCAGTTCTTC
CASSLGTSGTSSYNEQFF
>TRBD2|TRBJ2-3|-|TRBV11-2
TGTGCCAGCAGCTCTGCTAGGACTAGCGATGATACGCAGTATTTT
CASSSARTSDDTQYF
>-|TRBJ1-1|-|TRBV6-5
TGTGCCAGCGGCCCGGGAGGCACTGAAGCTTTCTTT
CASGPGGTEAFF
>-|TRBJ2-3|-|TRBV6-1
TGTGCCAGCAGTCAGGACGGAGTGAGGGATACGCAGTATTTT
CASSQDGVRDTQYF
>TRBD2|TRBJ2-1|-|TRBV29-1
TGCAGCGTTGAAGGGCGGGAGGCGTACAATGAGCAGTTCTTC
CSVEGREAYNEQFF